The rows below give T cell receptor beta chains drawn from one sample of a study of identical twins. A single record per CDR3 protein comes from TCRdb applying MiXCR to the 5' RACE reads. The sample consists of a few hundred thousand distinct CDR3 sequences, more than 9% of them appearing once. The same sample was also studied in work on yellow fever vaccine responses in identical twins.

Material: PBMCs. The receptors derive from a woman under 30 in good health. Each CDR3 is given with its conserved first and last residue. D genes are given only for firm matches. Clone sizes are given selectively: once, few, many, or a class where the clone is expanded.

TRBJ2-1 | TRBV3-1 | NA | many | CASSQRIHEQFF | TGTGCCAGCAGCCAACGCATCCATGAGCAGTTCTTC
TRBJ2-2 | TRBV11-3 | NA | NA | CASSLAGGRNTGELFF | TGTGCCAGCAGCTTAGCTGGCGGAAGAAACACCGGGGAGCTGTTTTTT
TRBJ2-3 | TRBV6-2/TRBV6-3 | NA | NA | CASSKLDTQYF | TGTGCCAGCAGTAAACTAGATACGCAGTATTTT
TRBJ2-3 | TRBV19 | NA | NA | CASKGGGTDTQYF | TGTGCCAGTAAGGGGGGAGGCACAGATACGCAGTATTTT
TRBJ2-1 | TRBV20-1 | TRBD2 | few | CSARDASGLYNEQFF | TGCAGTGCTAGAGATGCTAGCGGTCTCTACAATGAGCAGTTCTTC
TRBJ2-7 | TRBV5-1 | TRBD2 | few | CASSLEGGPRAGEQYF | TGCGCCAGCAGCTTGGAGGGAGGGCCTCGAGCGGGAGAGCAGTACTTC
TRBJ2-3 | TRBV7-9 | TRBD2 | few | CASSVERGFTDTQYF | TGTGCCAGCAGCGTCGAGCGGGGGTTCACAGATACGCAGTATTTT
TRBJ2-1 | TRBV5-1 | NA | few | CASSFRVNEQFF | TGCGCCAGCAGCTTCAGGGTTAATGAGCAGTTCTTC
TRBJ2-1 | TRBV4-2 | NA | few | CASSQVSDTYNEQFF | TGTGCCAGCAGCCAAGTGTCGGACACTTACAATGAGCAGTTCTTC
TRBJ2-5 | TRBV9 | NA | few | CASSATRRQETQYF | TGTGCCAGCAGCGCGACTCGGAGACAAGAGACCCAGTACTTC
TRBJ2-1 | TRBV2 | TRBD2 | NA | CTSSASGGGPSSYNEQFF | TGTACCAGCAGTGCTAGCGGGGGGGGGCCGAGCTCCTACAATGAGCAGTTCTTC
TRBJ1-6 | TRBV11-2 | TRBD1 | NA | CASSLVHGQAKVNSPLHF | TGTGCCAGCAGCTTAGTCCACGGACAGGCTAAGGTCAATTCACCCCTCCACTTT
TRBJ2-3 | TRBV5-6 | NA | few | CASSLLWRPTPTDTQYF | TGTGCCAGCAGCTTGTTATGGCGGCCGACCCCCACAGATACGCAGTATTTT
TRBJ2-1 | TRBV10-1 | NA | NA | CASSSGTEVNEQFF | TGCGCCAGCAGCTCGGGGACTGAGGTCAATGAGCAGTTCTTC
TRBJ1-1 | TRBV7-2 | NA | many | CASSFSVNTEAFF | TGTGCCAGCAGCTTCTCGGTGAACACTGAAGCTTTCTTT
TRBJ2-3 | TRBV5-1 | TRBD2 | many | CASRLAGEVSDTQYF | TGCGCCAGCAGACTAGCGGGAGAGGTTTCGGATACGCAGTATTTT
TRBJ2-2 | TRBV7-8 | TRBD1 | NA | CASSLEGQVATGELFF | TGTGCCAGCAGCTTAGAGGGACAGGTCGCCACCGGGGAGCTGTTTTTT
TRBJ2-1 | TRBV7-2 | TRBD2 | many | CASSLASTSGGLYNEQFF | TGTGCCAGCAGCTTAGCGTCAACTAGCGGGGGACTTTACAATGAGCAGTTCTTC
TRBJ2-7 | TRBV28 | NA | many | CASSSPSSYEQYF | TGTGCCAGCAGCTCCCCAAGCTCCTACGAGCAGTACTTC
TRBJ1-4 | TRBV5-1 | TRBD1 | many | CASSSTGVNEKLFF | TGCGCCAGCAGCTCGACAGGGGTCAATGAAAAACTGTTTTTT
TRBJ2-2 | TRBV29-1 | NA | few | CSVVMDGELFF | TGCAGCGTTGTAATGGACGGGGAGCTGTTTTTT
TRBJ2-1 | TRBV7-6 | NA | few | CASSPRSRSDEQFF | TGTGCCAGCAGCCCACGGTCCCGAAGCGATGAGCAGTTCTTC
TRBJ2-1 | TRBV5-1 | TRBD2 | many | CASSLAPAGVIEGQFF | TGCGCCAGCAGCTTGGCCCCAGCGGGAGTGATAGAAGGGCAGTTCTTC
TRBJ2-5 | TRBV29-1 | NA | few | CGSVGGEETQYF | TGCGGGTCCGTTGGAGGGGAAGAGACCCAGTACTTC
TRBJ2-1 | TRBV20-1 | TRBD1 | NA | CSARDLTGGAYNEQFF | TGCAGTGCTAGAGATCTTACAGGGGGCGCCTACAATGAGCAGTTCTTC
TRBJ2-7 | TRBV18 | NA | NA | CASSPQRYEQYF | TGTGCCAGCTCACCACAACGCTACGAGCAGTACTTC
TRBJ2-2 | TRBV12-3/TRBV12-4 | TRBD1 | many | CASSDRAPNTGELFF | TGTGCCAGCAGTGACAGGGCGCCGAACACCGGGGAGCTGTTTTTT
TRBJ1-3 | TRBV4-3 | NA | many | CASSQGPNLSGNTIYF | TGCGCCAGCAGCCAGGGGCCCAACCTTTCTGGAAACACCATATATTTT